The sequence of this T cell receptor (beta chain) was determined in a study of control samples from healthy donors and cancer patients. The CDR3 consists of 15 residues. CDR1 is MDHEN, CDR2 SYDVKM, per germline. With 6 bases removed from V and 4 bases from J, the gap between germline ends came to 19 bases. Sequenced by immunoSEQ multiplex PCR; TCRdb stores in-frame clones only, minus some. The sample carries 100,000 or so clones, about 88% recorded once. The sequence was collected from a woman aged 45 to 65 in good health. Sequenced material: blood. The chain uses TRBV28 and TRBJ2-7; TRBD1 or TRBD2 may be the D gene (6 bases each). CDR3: CASSPIGGAEYEQYF. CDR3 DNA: TGTGCCAGCAGCCCTATCGGGGGCGCGGAGTACGAGCAGTACTTC.